Listed here are 25 T cell receptor beta chains from one sample, sequenced in a study of T cell responses to AZD1222 COVID-19 vaccine. Sequencing used immunoSEQ multiplex PCR; TCRdb keeps in-frame clones, though not all of them. Among roughly 180,000 clones, around 92% were seen once, and the ten largest hold roughly 8.4%. The sequences come from peripheral blood, collected on day 0 of AZD1222 vaccination. These receptors originate from an adult in good health.

The rearrangement joins TRBV9 to TRBJ1-2; 9 nucleotides match TRBD1. This CDR3 is built from 13 residues. In germline, CDR1 is SGDLS, CDR2 YYNGEE. V lost 2 bases to trimming and J lost 4 bases; unmatched junction nucleotides: 0. The CDR3 protein is CASSVGQGYGYTF. In DNA form, the CDR3 reads TGTGCCAGCAGCGTGGGACAGGGCTATGGCTACACCTTC.

Only one count was recorded for this clone. The rearrangement links TRBV12-3 or TRBV12-4 to TRBJ1-1, with D possibly matching TRBD1 (6 bases). Trimming removed 3 bases from V and 11 bases from J, with 13 bases in between. CDR3 length equals 12 residues. In DNA form, the CDR3 reads TGTGCCAGCAGTTTGGGGCAGGGGATTGCTTTCTTT. Amino acids: CASSLGQGIAFF.

The J gene is TRBJ2-2, the V gene TRBV5-4, with 11 bases lining up with TRBD2. Germline V gene lookup returns CDR1 SGHNT and CDR2 YYREEE (reference sequence). After removal of 0 bases from V and 6 bases from J, the junction contained 7 bases not matched to a gene. The CDR3 runs 17 residues. The CDR3 loop is CASSLEPSGRTPGELFF. The CDR3, as DNA: TGTGCCAGCAGCTTGGAACCTAGCGGGAGGACTCCCGGGGAGCTGTTTTTT.

The V gene is TRBV11-2, the J gene TRBJ2-5; maybe TRBD1 (6 bases). Germline V lookup: CDR1 SGHAT, CDR2 FQNNGV. V lost 0 bases and J lost 5, with 22 bases in between. This CDR3 has 18 amino acids. The CDR3 loop is CASSLDLPFRGRGETQYF. CDR3 sequence (DNA): TGTGCCAGCAGCTTAGATTTACCGTTCAGGGGTAGGGGGGAGACCCAGTACTTC. Full variable domain (remainder filled in from reference TRBV11-2 and TRBJ2-5): EAGVAQSPRYKIIEKRQSVAFWCNPISGHATLYWYQQILGQGPKLLIQFQNNGVVDDSQLPKDRFSAERLKGVDSTLKIQPAKLEDSAVYLCASSLDLPFRGRGETQYFGPGTRLLVL.

V and J are TRBV25-1 and TRBJ2-3, with D maybe TRBD2 (6 bases). Germline V gene sequence: CDR1 MGHDK, CDR2 SYGVNS. V lost 6 bases and J lost 0, with 10 bases in between. This CDR3 spans 14 amino acids. CDR3 in amino acids: CASSTSISTDTQYF. DNA of the CDR3: TGTGCCAGCAGCACTAGCATCAGCACAGATACGCAGTATTTT.

The chain couples TRBV27 to TRBJ2-7; perhaps TRBD2 as D (6 bases). CDR1 MNHEY and CDR2 SMNVEV come from the germline V gene (reference sequence). V was shortened by 0 bases and J by 2 bases, with 11 bases between the two germline ends. The CDR3 is 15 amino acids. The CDR3 sequence: CASSLSGRPAYEQYF. CDR3 in DNA: TGTGCCAGCAGTTTATCGGGGAGGCCCGCCTACGAGCAGTACTTC.

This rearrangement joins TRBV9 to TRBJ2-2; D is uncertain. Deletions cut 0 bases from V and 7 bases from J, with 19 bases between. The V gene's germline CDR1 is SGDLS and CDR2 YYNGEE. The length of the CDR3 is 17 residues. The CDR3: CASSVGDSWAYGGELFF. DNA for the CDR3: TGTGCCAGCAGCGTAGGCGATTCGTGGGCGTATGGCGGGGAGCTGTTTTTT.

This rearrangement joins TRBV11-2 to TRBJ2-1, with D possibly being TRBD1 (7 bases). The CDR3 totals 15 residues. The ends were cut back, 7 bases at V and 6 bases at J, with 19 bases in the middle. Germline-derived CDR1 and CDR2 are SGHAT and FQNNGV. The CDR3 DNA follows: TGTGCCAGCACCGGCATGGGCAGGGGGGTCAATGAGCAGTTCTTC. Translated, it gives CASTGMGRGVNEQFF.

As concerns this clone: Within the sample, other DNA sequences also encode this same CDR3. The chain uses TRBV19 and TRBJ1-1, with D uncertain. Trimming pared 3 bases from V and 0 bases from J, leaving 5 bases between. Germline V gives CDR1 LNHDA, CDR2 SQIVND (reference sequence). CDR3 length: 13 amino acids. CDR3 region: CASSIKMNTEAFF. The CDR3 DNA sequence: TGTGCCAGTAGTATTAAGATGAACACTGAAGCTTTCTTT.

The genes are TRBV28 and TRBJ1-6; 10 positions match TRBD1. The V segment lost 5 bases and the J segment 9 bases; nucleotides outside the gene matches: 4. Germline V gene data show CDR1 as MDHEN and CDR2 as SYDVKM. The CDR3 covers 14 residues. Here the CDR3 DNA reads TGTGCCAGCAGTCCGCGGGACAGGGGTTCACCCCTCCACTTT. This gives the protein CASSPRDRGSPLHF. Complete variable domain (other parts from reference TRBV28 and TRBJ1-6): DVKVTQSSRYLVKRTGEKVFLECVQDMDHENMFWYRQDPGLGLRLIYFSYDVKMKEKGDIPEGYSVSREKKERFSLILESASTNQTSMYLCASSPRDRGSPLHFGNGTRLTVT.

This clone was picked up one time. The chain links TRBV24-1 to TRBJ2-3, with 10 bases that match TRBD1. The germline V gene encodes CDR1 KGHDR and CDR2 SFDVKD. The V segment lost 9 bases and the J segment 4 bases; nucleotides outside the gene matches: 6. CDR3 length: 14 residues. The CDR3 is CATGDRGPADTQYF. The CDR3 DNA is TGTGCCACCGGAGACAGGGGGCCAGCAGATACGCAGTATTTT.

The genes are TRBV28 and TRBJ1-5, with D possibly TRBD1 on 5 matching bases. Germline V CDR1 and CDR2: MDHEN, SYDVKM. V lost 6 bases and J 2 bases, leaving 14 bases between the germline ends. The CDR3 is 15 residues long. Here the CDR3 reads CASSPSGQGNQPQHF. In DNA, the CDR3 is TGTGCCAGCAGCCCCTCGGGGCAGGGCAATCAGCCCCAGCATTTT.

The genes are TRBV19 and TRBJ2-3, with no clear D. Germline lookup yields CDR1 LNHDA and CDR2 SQIVND (reference sequence). The ends were cut back, 10 bases at V and 1 base at J, with 12 bases in the middle. The CDR3 runs to 13 residues. This CDR3 is CATRLGGTDTQYF. The CDR3 nucleotides are TGTGCCACTCGATTGGGTGGCACAGATACGCAGTATTTT.

The chain carries TRBV5-1 and TRBJ2-1; 9 bases align to TRBD2. The CDR3 runs to 16 residues. Germline V gene sequence: CDR1 SGHRS, CDR2 YFSETQ. The V and J ends lost 4 bases and 8 bases, in that order; junction bases with no gene match: 13. The CDR3 spells CASSLPGTSSRYEQFF. The DNA for the CDR3 is TGCGCCAGCAGCCTCCCCGGGACTAGCTCCCGCTATGAGCAGTTCTTC. Looking up the rest from reference TRBV5-1 and TRBJ2-1 gives the full variable domain: KAGVTQTPRYLIKTRGQQVTLSCSPISGHRSVSWYQQTPGQGLQFLFEYFSETQRNKGNFPGRFSGRQFSNSRSEMNVSTLELGDSALYLCASSLPGTSSRYEQFFGPGTRLTVL.

The chain joins TRBV7-8 to TRBJ2-7; 9 bases line up with TRBD2. This CDR3 contains 14 residues. Trimming cost V 5 bases and J 3 bases; bases outside gene matches: 5. Germline CDR1 reads SGHVS; CDR2 reads FQNEAQ. The CDR3 nucleotides read TGTGCCAGCAGCCCCTGGACTAGCGTCTACGAGCAGTACTTC. Translated: CASSPWTSVYEQYF.

The genes are TRBV30 and TRBJ2-7; the D is unclear. The germline gives CDR1 GTSNPN, CDR2 SVGIG (reference sequence). The CDR3 loop spans 11 amino acids. The germline V and J ends were trimmed by 1 base and 4 bases, with 5 bases remaining between them. The CDR3 loop reads CAWSGRYEQYF. Here the CDR3 DNA reads TGTGCCTGGAGTGGGCGTTACGAGCAGTACTTC.

The table lists this clone with a count of one. The junction departs from the called germline gene at one end, perhaps through a read error. The CDR3 DNA is TGTGCCAGCAGCGTAGATCCAGTTAACACCCGGGAGCTGTTTTTT. Translation: CASSVDPVNTRELFF. The J gene is TRBJ2-2, the V gene TRBV9; no firm D call. The CDR3 contains 15 residues. Germline V lookup: CDR1 SGDLS, CDR2 YYNGEE.

The chain recombines TRBV27 with TRBJ1-5; no reliable D call. The ends were cut back, 6 bases at V and 0 bases at J, with 6 bases in the middle. Germline CDR1 reads MNHEY; CDR2 reads SMNVEV (reference sequence). This CDR3 spans 13 amino acids. The CDR3 region has the DNA TGTGCCAGCAGGCCTAATAGCAATCAGCCCCAGCATTTT. It specifies CASRPNSNQPQHF.

V gene TRBV15 combines with J gene TRBJ2-4; D is unclear. The ends were cut back, 3 bases at V and 9 bases at J, with 9 bases in the middle. The CDR3 is made up of 12 amino acids. Germline loops: CDR1 LNHNV, CDR2 YYDKDF (reference sequence). This CDR3 is CATSSGVSIQYF. The CDR3 DNA is TGTGCCACCAGCAGTGGGGTTAGCATTCAGTACTTC.

The chain is built from TRBV5-1 and TRBJ1-2; D gene ambiguous. V lost 5 bases to trimming and J lost 7 bases, with 24 bases between them. Germline V gene sequence: CDR1 SGHRS, CDR2 YFSETQ. This CDR3 is built from 16 residues. DNA of the CDR3: TGCGCCAGCAGAAACCTGGCCGGCCGGCCCCAGTTTGGCTACACCTTC. It encodes CASRNLAGRPQFGYTF.

The rearrangement links TRBV7-9 to TRBJ2-1; TRBD1 is a possible D gene (6 bases). V was shortened by 5 bases and J by 3 bases, with 14 bases between the two germline ends. The germline V gene has CDR1 SEHNR and CDR2 FQNEAQ (reference sequence). CDR3 length: 15 residues. DNA for the CDR3: TGTGCCAGCAGCAGTACCGGGACATTCTACAATGAGCAGTTCTTC. Its translation: CASSSTGTFYNEQFF.

The count of this clone is one. The rearrangement links TRBV7-9 to TRBJ2-1; weak D call: TRBD2 (5 bases). V lost 4 bases and J lost 2, with 18 bases in between. The CDR3 is 17 amino acids. The germline V gene encodes CDR1 SEHNR and CDR2 FQNEAQ (reference sequence). The CDR3 DNA sequence: TGTGCCAGCAGCTCACCTGCTTATAGCGAAACCTACAATGAGCAGTTCTTC. This gives the protein CASSSPAYSETYNEQFF.

The chain has TRBV24-1 and TRBJ2-5, with 12 bases identical to TRBD2. With 3 bases clipped from V and 3 bases from J, the junction kept 1 base outside the gene matches. There are 15 residues in the CDR3. Germline-derived CDR1 and CDR2 are KGHDR and SFDVKD. The CDR3 is CATSDRLAGEETQYF. The DNA of the CDR3 is TGTGCCACCAGTGATCGACTAGCGGGAGAAGAGACCCAGTACTTC.

V usage is TRBV19 and J usage is TRBJ1-1; D unclear. V lost 6 bases and J 3 bases, leaving 11 bases between the germline ends. This CDR3 region has 13 residues. CDR1 and CDR2 (germline): LNHDA, SQIVND (reference sequence). The CDR3 sequence: CASRRPRDTEAFF. CDR3 nucleotides: TGTGCCAGTAGGAGACCCCGGGACACTGAAGCTTTCTTT.

This sequence joins TRBV7-6 and TRBJ1-1, with a tentative D call TRBD1 (6 bases). This CDR3 has 15 amino acids. Germline CDR1 is SGHVS and CDR2 is FNYEAQ. Trimming took 0 bases from V and 3 from J, leaving 11 bases between them. The CDR3 loop is CASSLAPGADTEAFF. The CDR3 bases are TGTGCCAGCAGCTTAGCGCCGGGGGCGGACACTGAAGCTTTCTTT.